The clone carrying this T cell receptor (beta chain) appeared once. Its antigen is unidentified. This entry is derived from a study of OX40 agonist ivuxolimab in advanced cancers. On the study more broadly: Hepatocellular carcinoma, melanoma, renal cell or head and neck cancer occurred in dose-escalation patients.

This CDR3 has 15 residues. Germline trimming cut 0 bases from V and 6 bases from J; bases unmatched to any gene: 6. The germline V gene encodes CDR1 MNHNY and CDR2 SVGAGI (reference sequence). The assay was immunoSEQ multiplex PCR, and TCRdb's table has in-frame clones only and misses some. Of 60,000 to 65,000 clones listed, over 80% are singletons. Notes on the study in general: The specificity for antigen of the expanded peripheral T cells was not determined. Relative to CD4+, CD8+ T cells held more expanded clones on average.

Sampling times: baseline, cycle 4 day 1, cycle 7 day 1. This clonotype originated in an adult with an advanced solid tumor such as melanoma, head and neck, liver or kidney cancer. The chain couples TRBV6-6 to TRBJ2-7; TRBD1 matches 9 bases. This specimen was CD4+ or CD8+ T cells sorted from blood, taken in a trial of the OX40 agonist ivuxolimab. CDR3 region: CASSYSTRQGGEQYF. The CDR3 nucleotides are TGTGCCAGCAGTTACTCGACCCGACAGGGGGGCGAGCAGTACTTC.